The 9 T cell receptor beta chains listed next were all sequenced from one sample in a study of cytomegalovirus exposure and HLA in healthy donors. With 60 Vbeta and 13 Jbeta primers, the PCR was carried out. Repertoires were generated with immunoSEQ multiplex PCR, while TCRdb's copy carries only in-frame clones and drops some. Across about 40,000 clones, the top ten clones capture 5.9% of the sample. The sample taken for sequencing was PBMCs. These receptors originate from a human donor in good health.

This chain links TRBV29-1 with TRBJ2-5; TRBD2 is a possible D gene (6 bases). Trimming removed 6 bases from V and 2 bases from J, with 16 bases in between. The CDR3 contains 14 residues. Germline CDR1 reads SQVTM; CDR2 reads ANQGSEA. The CDR3 nucleotides read TGCAGCGTCCGCTGGGGGGTAGCGCAAGAGACCCAGTACTTC. Amino acids: CSVRWGVAQETQYF.

The V call is TRBV2, the J call TRBJ1-6; no reliable D call. The CDR3 has 13 residues. The germline gives CDR1 SNHLY, CDR2 FYNNEI. V gave up 6 bases and J gave up 10 bases, with 13 bases separating them. The CDR3 loop reads CASRAVEQSPLHF. The CDR3 nucleotides are TGTGCCAGCAGAGCAGTGGAACAGTCACCCCTCCACTTT.

The rearrangement uses TRBV30 and TRBJ2-5, with 8 bases lining up with TRBD2. With the DNA end fitting TRBJ2-7 better, the J assignment may be wrong. Germline CDR1 reads GTSNPN; CDR2 reads SVGIG (reference sequence). The CDR3 loop spans 16 amino acids. DNA for the CDR3: TGTGCCTGGAGTGTGGGAGAGAGACTAGCGACCTACGAGCAGTACTTC. Protein: CAWSVGERLATYEQYF.

The rearrangement links TRBV6-5 to TRBJ1-5, with TRBD1 matching 8 bases. The CDR3 consists of 14 residues. Germline CDR1 and CDR2: MNHEY and SVGAGI. The trim removed 6 bases at V and 3 bases at J, leaving 4 bases unmatched. The CDR3 region has the DNA TGTGCCAGCAGGGCAGGGGGCATCAATCAGCCCCAGCATTTT. Residues: CASRAGGINQPQHF.

This chain joins TRBV5-1 and TRBJ2-3; 12 nucleotides agree with TRBD2. Losses at the gene ends were 1 base for V and 2 bases for J; bases not matched to a gene: 2. The CDR3 spans 16 residues. Germline CDR1 reads SGHRS; CDR2 reads YFSETQ. CDR3 protein: CASSLTSGGTTDTQYF. The DNA for the CDR3 is TGCGCCAGCAGCTTGACTAGCGGGGGGACCACAGATACGCAGTATTTT.

The J gene is TRBJ2-7, the V gene TRBV30; weak D call: TRBD2 (5 bases). V was clipped by 1 base and J by 3 bases, with 10 bases between them. Germline values: CDR1 GTSNPN, CDR2 SVGIG (reference sequence). The CDR3 sequence is 13 residues long. CDR3 nucleotide sequence: TGTGCCTGGAGTGGAGGGAAGGACTACGAGCAGTACTTC. Protein: CAWSGGKDYEQYF.

V and J are TRBV7-9 and TRBJ1-2, with 9 nucleotides matching TRBD1. The CDR3 length is 12 residues. V lost 8 bases to trimming and J lost 7 bases; unmatched junction nucleotides: 5. Germline V gene sequence: CDR1 SEHNR, CDR2 FQNEAQ (reference sequence). CDR3 protein: CASQQGAGGYTF. As DNA, the CDR3 is TGTGCCAGCCAACAGGGGGCCGGTGGCTACACCTTC.

This chain uses TRBV27 with TRBJ1-1; 7 bases are a match to TRBD1. There are 14 residues in the CDR3. Germline lookup yields CDR1 MNHEY and CDR2 SMNVEV (reference sequence). The trim removed 7 bases at V and 6 bases at J, leaving 11 bases unmatched. CDR3 protein: CASISRQGESEAFF. The CDR3 bases are TGTGCCAGCATCTCTCGGCAGGGGGAATCTGAAGCTTTCTTT.

V gene TRBV30 combines with J gene TRBJ2-7; D is ambiguous. Germline CDR1 is GTSNPN and CDR2 is SVGIG (reference sequence). V was pared by 2 bases and J by 1 base, with 9 bases between. The CDR3 runs to 13 residues. CDR3 amino acids: CAWSRGDSYEQYF. CDR3 nucleotide sequence: TGTGCCTGGAGTAGAGGTGATTCCTACGAGCAGTACTTC.